This T cell receptor (beta chain) was sequenced during a study of response to subunit inactivated influenza vaccine. The CDR3 is made up of 12 amino acids. Germline CDR1 ENHRY, CDR2 SYGVKD. The V gene lost 3 bases and the J gene lost 9 bases, with 10 bases spanning the gap. TCRdb itself ran the RT-PCR reads through MiXCR, one entry per CDR3 protein. The sample holds about 520,000 distinct CDR3 sequences, roughly 23% seen once. The chain is built from TRBV10-3 and TRBJ2-3; tentatively, D is TRBD1 or TRBD2 (5 bases each). The receptor's source is a man between 50 and 59 years old who received an inactivated influenza vaccine. The sample consisted of CD4+ T cells sorted from PBMCs, taken 4 to 6 days after vaccination. CDR3 sequence reads: CAISDGAVTQYF. In DNA, the CDR3 is TGTGCCATCAGTGACGGGGCAGTAACGCAGTATTTT.